The 15 T cell receptor beta chains below were found in one sample sequenced in a study of T-cell reconstitution after alpha-beta-depleted transplantation in children. A library of TCRbeta sequences, prepared with unique molecular identifiers, was generated. MiXCR was run by TCRdb on the PCR reads, yielding one entry per CDR3 protein. The sample contains approximately 6,500 distinct CDR3 sequences, about 11% of which appear only once. This specimen consisted of PBMCs, mostly from graft donor cells, obtained 180 days after TCRalphabeta/CD19-depleted stem cell transplant. The receptors were sampled from a child in the first two years of life who had a stem cell transplant for acute myeloid leukemia, so the T cells may come from the graft donor.

This clonotype ranks as medium-sized. The chain joins TRBV5-1 to TRBJ2-1, with 9 bases identical to TRBD1. With 4 bases clipped from V and 5 bases from J, the junction kept 4 bases outside the gene matches. Germline V gives CDR1 SGHRS, CDR2 YFSETQ. The CDR3 is 14 residues long. The CDR3 spells CASSLRDRDNEQFF. DNA of the CDR3: TGCGCCAGCAGCCTCCGGGACAGGGACAATGAGCAGTTCTTC.

This clonotype was seen many times. This rearrangement joins TRBV10-3 to TRBJ2-5; weak D call: TRBD2 (6 bases). In germline, CDR1 is ENHRY, CDR2 SYGVKD. The V and J ends lost 2 bases and 2 bases respectively, with 18 bases between them. The CDR3 contains 17 residues. CDR3: CAISERAGRNLQETQYF. The CDR3 DNA is TGTGCCATCAGTGAGAGGGCGGGACGGAATTTACAAGAGACCCAGTACTTC.

There are many counts of this clonotype. The rearrangement uses TRBV27 and TRBJ2-1; possible D gene TRBD2, 6 bases. CDR3 length: 15 amino acids. Between the trimmed V and J ends, which lost 5 bases and 0 bases, there was a span of 11 bases. CDR1 is MNHEY and CDR2 is SMNVEV in the germline V gene (reference sequence). The CDR3 spells CASSPRDFSYNEQFF. The CDR3 bases are TGTGCCAGCAGTCCCCGGGACTTCTCCTACAATGAGCAGTTCTTC.

The table lists this clonotype with many counts. The chain employs TRBV18 and TRBJ2-5, with D possibly being TRBD1 (7 bases). Deletions cut 3 bases from V and 5 bases from J, with 13 bases between. The CDR3 consists of 14 residues. Per germline, CDR1 KGHSH and CDR2 LQKENI. DNA of the CDR3: TGTGCCAGCTCACCCCAGGGGGACTGGGAGACCCAGTACTTC. Residues: CASSPQGDWETQYF.

CDR3 in DNA: TGTGCCAGCAGTGAATCCCTCAGGGAAGCTTTCTTT. It codes for CASSESLREAFF. The chain employs TRBV2 and TRBJ1-1; no clear D gene. With 2 bases removed from V and 8 bases from J, the gap between germline ends came to 9 bases. The CDR3 sequence is 12 residues long. Per the germline V gene, CDR1 is SNHLY and CDR2 is FYNNEI.

This clonotype was seen ten or more times. The chain combines TRBV28 with TRBJ1-1; D is possibly TRBD1 (6 bases). The CDR3 is made up of 13 amino acids. Germline CDR1 MDHEN, CDR2 SYDVKM. The germline V and J ends were trimmed by 8 bases and 5 bases, with 15 bases remaining between them. The CDR3 DNA reads TGTGCCAGCTGTGGGGGGGGCGGAACTGAAGCTTTCTTT. The encoded protein is CASCGGGGTEAFF. Filled out from reference TRBV28 and TRBJ1-1, the complete variable domain reads DVKVTQSSRYLVKRTGEKVFLECVQDMDHENMFWYRQDPGLGLRLIYFSYDVKMKEKGDIPEGYSVSREKKERFSLILESASTNQTSMYLCASCGGGGTEAFFGQGTRLTVV.

In this sample, this clonotype turned up many times. The chain is built from TRBV3-1 and TRBJ2-3; no clear D gene. The CDR3 is made up of 15 amino acids. Germline CDR1 reads LGHDT; CDR2 reads YNNKEL (reference sequence). V lost 4 bases, J lost 0 bases, and 11 bases lay in between. In DNA, the CDR3 is TGTGCCAGCAGCCGGCTCCCCCTTAGCACAGATACGCAGTATTTT. Its translation is CASSRLPLSTDTQYF.

This clonotype has at least ten counts. This chain uses TRBV18 with TRBJ2-5; D is ambiguous. Trimming pared 4 bases from V and 2 bases from J, leaving 2 bases between. Germline assignment: CDR1 KGHSH and CDR2 LQKENI. The CDR3 runs 11 residues. DNA of the CDR3: TGTGCCAGCTCACAACAAGAGACCCAGTACTTC. Translating gives CASSQQETQYF.

This clonotype is medium-sized in the sample. The chain recombines TRBV6-2 or TRBV6-3 with TRBJ2-7; 7 bases are shared with TRBD1. The CDR3 sequence is 14 residues long. Germline assignment: CDR1 MNHEY and CDR2 SVGEGT. The trim removed 2 bases at V and 2 bases at J, leaving 3 bases unmatched. CDR3 region: CASSYRQGAYEQYF. For the CDR3, the DNA is TGTGCCAGCAGTTACCGGCAGGGGGCCTACGAGCAGTACTTC.

This clonotype was observed at least ten times. J is TRBJ2-3 and V is TRBV20-1, with 8 positions matching TRBD2. The CDR3 extends over 16 amino acids. Trimming at V came to 6 bases and at J to 4 bases, leaving 15 bases not matched to a gene. CDR1 and CDR2 (germline): DFQATT, SNEGSKA (reference sequence). This CDR3 is CSAIATIAGRADTQYF. CDR3 coding DNA: TGCAGTGCCATAGCCACTATAGCGGGGAGGGCAGATACGCAGTATTTT.

This clonotype was counted at least ten times. This chain connects TRBV20-1 to TRBJ2-7, with 11 positions matching TRBD2. Germline CDR1 DFQATT, CDR2 SNEGSKA (reference sequence). The CDR3 has 21 residues. Trimming removed 0 bases from V and 3 bases from J; junction bases left unmatched: 22. Here the CDR3 DNA reads TGCAGTGCTAGAGATCTCGGTAGCGGGAGGGCAGAGGTAAAGAGTTTCTACGAGCAGTACTTC. This translates into CSARDLGSGRAEVKSFYEQYF.

This clonotype was seen ten or more times. In DNA form, the CDR3 reads TGCGCCAGCAATCTAGAGGGTCGGGTCCAAGAGACCCAGTACTTC. Its translation: CASNLEGRVQETQYF. The chain joins TRBV5-1 to TRBJ2-5; weak D call: TRBD2 (5 bases). There are 15 residues in the CDR3. V lost 6 bases and J 1 base, leaving 16 bases between the germline ends. Germline CDR1 SGHRS, CDR2 YFSETQ. Complete variable domain (other parts from reference TRBV5-1 and TRBJ2-5): KAGVTQTPRYLIKTRGQQVTLSCSPISGHRSVSWYQQTPGQGLQFLFEYFSETQRNKGNFPGRFSGRQFSNSRSEMNVSTLELGDSALYLCASNLEGRVQETQYFGPGTRLLVL.

This clonotype has at least ten counts. The rearrangement links TRBV4-3 to TRBJ2-5; TRBD2 matches 7 bases. This CDR3 spans 14 amino acids. Germline assignment: CDR1 LGHNA and CDR2 YSLEER. V lost 1 base, J lost 1 base, and 0 bases stayed unmatched. This CDR3 is CASSQGLAQETQYF. CDR3 bases: TGCGCCAGCAGCCAAGGACTAGCCCAAGAGACCCAGTACTTC.

The V and J genes are TRBV10-3 and TRBJ2-3; D is unclear. Germline loops: CDR1 ENHRY, CDR2 SYGVKD. V gave up 4 bases and J gave up 0 bases, with 14 bases separating them. The CDR3 totals 16 residues. The CDR3 coding sequence is TGTGCCATCAGTGGAAGAGGTAGGGTTAGCACAGATACGCAGTATTTT. As protein: CAISGRGRVSTDTQYF.

This clonotype has at least ten counts. The chain combines TRBV2 with TRBJ2-2; D is possibly TRBD2 (6 bases). Germline V CDR1 and CDR2: SNHLY, FYNNEI. The CDR3 has 12 residues. Trimming pared 7 bases from V and 6 bases from J, leaving 9 bases between. The CDR3 is CASTSGAGELFF. In nucleotides, the CDR3 is TGTGCCAGCACCTCGGGGGCCGGGGAGCTGTTTTTT.